The subject of this entry is one TCR beta chain. Antigen: not known. The beta constant-region primer was an equimolar mix of two oligonucleotides covering TRBC1 and TRBC2. Nested alpha and beta constant-region primers with the SP2 primer drove four PCR rounds on ligated cDNA. A 12-nucleotide UMI and the SP2 primer were added to the cDNA 3' end by oligonucleotide ligation. One entry per CDR3 protein results from TCRdb running MiXCR on the UMI-ligation and nested PCR reads. The profile covers over 100,000 distinct CDR3 sequences, with 35% to 40% appearing a single time and approximately 0.87% taken by the ten largest. These data are taken from a study of naive and memory T cell subsets. Broader study findings: Over 95% of naive TCR sequences appeared only once after error correction, unlike memory subsets. A clonotype means one alpha or beta sequence, not an alpha/beta pair. From naive to CM, EM and EMRA, diversity decreased and Gini increased.

The CDR3 loop spans 15 amino acids. The V gene's germline CDR1 is MNHNY and CDR2 SVGAGI (reference sequence). V gave up 9 bases and J gave up 3 bases; unmatched junction bases: 10. This chain links TRBV6-6 with TRBJ2-3; 9 bases are a match to TRBD2. The sequence derives from a human donor in good health. The sequencing input was central memory CD4+ T cells from blood. The CDR3 bases are TGTGCCAGTGTGCGCGAGGCGGGAGGGACAGATACGCAGTATTTT. This translates into CASVREAGGTDTQYF.